Shown below are 16 T cell receptor beta chains from a single sample sequenced in a study of neurological immune-mediated disorders (dated 2019 in TCRdb). The method behind the library was 5' RACE. TCRdb names Illumina HiSeq 2500 as the instrument used. The raw public data were reprocessed by TCRdb itself: fastp quality trimming at Q25, MiXCR clonotype calling, in-frame beta chains only. Rows are unified per CDR3 protein, each entry keeping the most common DNA and genes. This sample has about 66,000 distinct CDR3 sequences in its table, and around 3.7% of those were observed once. Roughly 3.7% of the sample rests with the top ten. Sample: PBMCs. The source of these receptors is a man aged 40-49 years with multiple sclerosis.

This clonotype was observed at least ten times. The rearrangement links TRBV20-1 to TRBJ1-5; TRBD1 is a possible D gene (6 bases). Deletions cut 1 base from V and 0 bases from J, with 10 bases between. CDR1 DFQATT and CDR2 SNEGSKA come from the germline V gene (reference sequence). The CDR3 totals 15 residues. The CDR3 nucleotides are TGCAGTGCTAGAGTGGGGGGGCTTAGCAATCAGCCCCAGCATTTT. It translates to CSARVGGLSNQPQHF.

This clonotype occurred many times. For the CDR3, the DNA is TGTGCCAGCAGTCGACAGCCTAACTATGGCTACACCTTC. Residues: CASSRQPNYGYTF. The chain carries TRBV12-3 or TRBV12-4 and TRBJ1-2; D is possibly TRBD1 (5 bases). This CDR3 has 13 residues. V was trimmed by 5 bases and J by 0 bases, leaving 7 bases between them.

In nucleotides, the CDR3 is TGCGCCAGCAGCTTGGAAGAAAGTGAAACAGGAATGGGTGAGCAGTTCTTC. Protein sequence: CASSLEESETGMGEQFF. The rearrangement uses TRBV5-1 and TRBJ2-1, with a tentative D call TRBD1 (5 bases). This CDR3 spans 17 amino acids. Germline V gene data show CDR1 as SGHRS and CDR2 as YFSETQ. With 0 bases removed from V and 9 bases from J, the gap between germline ends came to 22 bases. The whole variable domain, filled in from reference TRBV5-1 and TRBJ2-1, reads KAGVTQTPRYLIKTRGQQVTLSCSPISGHRSVSWYQQTPGQGLQFLFEYFSETQRNKGNFPGRFSGRQFSNSRSEMNVSTLELGDSALYLCASSLEESETGMGEQFFGPGTRLTVL.

There are many counts of this clonotype. The chain is built from TRBV7-6 and TRBJ2-2; 9 nucleotides align to TRBD1. Germline lookup yields CDR1 SGHVS and CDR2 FNYEAQ. V lost 4 bases, J lost 1 base, and 4 bases stayed unmatched. The CDR3 extends over 16 amino acids. Here the CDR3 reads CASSSQGARNTGELFF. In DNA, the CDR3 is TGTGCCAGCAGCTCACAGGGGGCGAGGAACACCGGGGAGCTGTTTTTT.

In this sample, this clonotype turned up many times. This chain joins TRBV20-1 and TRBJ2-3; 8 positions match TRBD2. Germline-derived CDR1 and CDR2 are DFQATT and SNEGSKA (reference sequence). The CDR3 is 14 amino acids. V shed 3 bases, J shed 4 bases, and the junction held 6 bases outside the gene matches. CDR3 residues: CSASSGLAADTQYF. CDR3 DNA sequence: TGCAGTGCTAGTTCCGGACTAGCTGCAGATACGCAGTATTTT.

This clonotype was observed at least ten times. The chain has TRBV9 and TRBJ2-1, with a possible D match to TRBD2 (5 bases). The V gene's germline CDR1 is SGDLS and CDR2 YYNGEE. This CDR3 has 15 amino acids. Trimming left V 3 bases short and J 6 bases short, with 16 bases between. The CDR3 nucleotides are TGTGCCAGCAGCGCGGGGTCCGGACTGTCCAATGAGCAGTTCTTC. It encodes CASSAGSGLSNEQFF.

The sample holds a few counts of this clonotype. This may be a read error, as it is one base from a much larger clone. The CDR3: CASSFRAGSPEIQYF. Here the CDR3 DNA reads TGCGCCAGCAGCTTCAGAGCGGGGAGTCCAGAAATTCAGTACTTC. The chain is built from TRBV5-1 and TRBJ2-4; 7 nucleotides agree with TRBD2. The J segment lost 10 bases and the V segment lost 2 bases, leaving 12 bases of the junction unmatched. CDR1 and CDR2 from the germline V gene are SGHRS and YFSETQ. CDR3 length equals 15 residues.

This clonotype was detected ten times or more. This chain links TRBV3-1 with TRBJ2-4; 8 positions match TRBD1. Germline loops: CDR1 LGHDT, CDR2 YNNKEL (reference sequence). V lost 8 bases and J lost 7; bases outside the gene matches: 10. This CDR3 is built from 14 residues. DNA for the CDR3: TGTGCCAGCCGCGACGGGACAGGTTTGAACATTCAGTACTTC. The encoded protein is CASRDGTGLNIQYF.

There are many counts of this clonotype. This rearrangement joins TRBV6-5 to TRBJ2-7, with TRBD1 as a possible D gene (6 bases). The germline CDR1 and CDR2 sequences are MNHEY and SVGAGI. V dropped 5 bases and J dropped 7 bases, with 18 bases sitting between them. The CDR3 totals 14 residues. The CDR3 loop is CASSVDRPAGEQYF. The CDR3 DNA follows: TGTGCCAGCAGTGTTGACAGGCCCGCTGGAGAGCAGTACTTC.

Only a few counts were recorded for this clonotype. Being one base from a much bigger clone, this may be a read error. The chain links TRBV11-2 to TRBJ2-3, with a possible D match to TRBD1 (7 bases). Germline V lookup: CDR1 SGHAT, CDR2 FQNNGV. The CDR3 sequence is 12 residues long. CDR3 nucleotide sequence: TGTGACAGCGGAGGGGGCAGAGATACGCAGTATTTT. This encodes CDSGGGRDTQYF.

In this sample, this clonotype turned up many times. The rearrangement links TRBV7-9 to TRBJ1-5; D is ambiguous. From germline, CDR1 is SEHNR and CDR2 FQNEAQ (reference sequence). The germline V and J ends were trimmed by 4 bases and 3 bases, with 4 bases remaining between them. The CDR3 consists of 12 residues. CDR3 loop: CASSSNNQPQHF. The DNA of the CDR3 is TGTGCCAGCAGCTCTAACAATCAGCCCCAGCATTTT. Full variable domain (remainder filled in from reference TRBV7-9 and TRBJ1-5): DTGVSQNPRHKITKRGQNVTFRCDPISEHNRLYWYRQTLGQGPEFLTYFQNEAQLEKSRLLSDRFSAERPKGSFSTLEIQRTEQGDSAMYLCASSSNNQPQHFGDGTRLSIL.

At least ten counts were recorded for this clonotype. V and J are TRBV12-3 or TRBV12-4 and TRBJ1-1; possible D gene TRBD1, 6 bases. Trimming pared 6 bases from V and 1 base from J, leaving 15 bases between. This CDR3 comprises 15 residues. In DNA, the CDR3 is TGTGCCAGCAGAGTAACCGGACAGACGAACACTGAAGCTTTCTTT. It translates to CASRVTGQTNTEAFF.

This clonotype was seen repeatedly, ten times or more. The rearrangement uses TRBV5-1 and TRBJ2-1; TRBD1 matches 12 bases. This CDR3 is 19 amino acids long. The germline V gene has CDR1 SGHRS and CDR2 YFSETQ. The V gene end was trimmed by 3 bases and the J gene end by 0 bases; junction bases not matched to a gene: 10. The CDR3 protein is CASSWGDRGLSFSYNEQFF. The CDR3 DNA follows: TGCGCCAGCAGCTGGGGGGACAGGGGGCTGAGTTTCTCCTACAATGAGCAGTTCTTC.

This clonotype was recorded at least ten times. J is TRBJ1-6 and V is TRBV20-1; 10 bases fit TRBD1. V lost 0 bases and J lost 14; bases outside the gene matches: 10. The germline gives CDR1 DFQATT, CDR2 SNEGSKA (reference sequence). CDR3 length equals 15 residues. DNA for the CDR3: TGCAGTGCTAGAGATTTGACAGGGGGCGCGGTATCCCTCCACTTT. It is translated as CSARDLTGGAVSLHF.

The table lists this clonotype with many counts. As DNA, the CDR3 is TGTGCCAGTAAGAGACAGGGTACCAATGAGCAGTTCTTC. Translating gives CASKRQGTNEQFF. V is TRBV19 and J is TRBJ2-1, with 7 positions matching TRBD1. CDR1 is LNHDA, CDR2 SQIVND, per germline (reference sequence). This CDR3 spans 13 amino acids. V lost 7 bases, J lost 6 bases, and 6 bases stayed unmatched.

This clonotype was counted at least ten times. This chain connects TRBV3-1 to TRBJ2-7; D gene unclear. Trimming shortened V by 3 bases and J by 3 bases, and 3 bases separated the two germline ends. This CDR3 region has 11 residues. Per germline, CDR1 LGHDT and CDR2 YNNKEL (reference sequence). CDR3 amino acids: CASSQRYEQYF. The CDR3 nucleotides are TGTGCCAGCAGCCAGCGCTACGAGCAGTACTTC.